Shown below are 32 T cell receptor beta chains from a single sample sequenced in a study of blood T cell repertoires in COVID-19. The table came from immunoSEQ multiplex PCR; TCRdb's copy has only in-frame clones and leaves some out. The sample lists fewer than 350,000 clones, around 85% occurring once. Sequenced material: peripheral blood. These receptors were obtained from a woman in her 30s with COVID-19, enrolled during active disease.

CDR3 region: CASSKMVARCPSTDTQYF. CDR3 in DNA: TGTGCCAGCAGCAAAATGGTAGCGCGGTGCCCAAGCACAGATACGCAGTATTTT. The chain links TRBV21-1 to TRBJ2-3; the table's D call, TRBD2, was not checked against the DNA. TRBV21-1 is reported as a pseudogene. This CDR3 contains 18 residues.

The V call is TRBV5-1, the J call TRBJ2-2, with a weak D call TRBD1 (6 bases). There are 15 residues in the CDR3. The germline CDR1 and CDR2 sequences are SGHRS and YFSETQ. Trimming pared 4 bases from V and 1 base from J, leaving 11 bases between. In nucleotides, the CDR3 is TGCGCCAGCAGCAAGTTACAGGGGAACACCGGGGAGCTGTTTTTT. It specifies CASSKLQGNTGELFF. Variable domain in full (rest from reference TRBV5-1 and TRBJ2-2): KAGVTQTPRYLIKTRGQQVTLSCSPISGHRSVSWYQQTPGQGLQFLFEYFSETQRNKGNFPGRFSGRQFSNSRSEMNVSTLELGDSALYLCASSKLQGNTGELFFGEGSRLTVL.

The chain combines TRBV2 with TRBJ1-6; 7 nucleotides line up with TRBD1. Germline V gives CDR1 SNHLY, CDR2 FYNNEI. V shed 3 bases and J 11 bases; nucleotides not matched to a gene: 10. CDR3 length: 15 residues. For the CDR3, the DNA is TGTGCCAGCAGTGATAGGACAGGTGTGAGAGCACCCCTCCACTTT. Its protein product is CASSDRTGVRAPLHF.

The chain combines TRBV12-3 or TRBV12-4 with TRBJ2-7; D possibly corresponds to TRBD2 (6 bases). V gave up 6 bases and J gave up 3 bases, with 12 bases separating them. The CDR3 is made up of 13 amino acids. The CDR3: CASRTGTHYEQYF. CDR3 coding DNA: TGTGCCAGCAGGACCGGGACTCACTACGAGCAGTACTTC.

This chain joins TRBV30 and TRBJ1-5; D gene unclear. The CDR3 contains 15 residues. The V end lost 1 base, the J end lost 0 bases, and 10 bases lay between the germline ends. CDR1 and CDR2 from the germline V gene are GTSNPN and SVGIG (reference sequence). CDR3 sequence reads: CAWSEYQISNQPQHF. The CDR3 DNA is TGTGCCTGGAGTGAGTACCAGATTAGCAATCAGCCCCAGCATTTT.

V and J are TRBV2 and TRBJ1-3, with 9 bases that match TRBD1. Losses at the gene ends were 6 bases for V and 4 bases for J; bases not matched to a gene: 7. Germline V gene lookup returns CDR1 SNHLY and CDR2 FYNNEI. CDR3 length equals 15 residues. The CDR3 region has the DNA TGTGCCAGCAGCGCAACAGGGGGCGGCGGAAACACCATATATTTT. This gives the protein CASSATGGGGNTIYF.

The chain couples TRBV27 to TRBJ2-7; D not resolved. Trimming pared 4 bases from V and 3 bases from J, leaving 10 bases between. The CDR3 sequence is 13 residues long. Germline CDR1 reads MNHEY; CDR2 reads SMNVEV (reference sequence). CDR3 region: CASSYRSHYEQYF. In DNA, the CDR3 is TGTGCCAGCAGTTACCGTAGTCACTACGAGCAGTACTTC.

The V call is TRBV5-4, the J call TRBJ2-3; a possible D gene is TRBD1 (5 bases). The CDR3 contains 17 residues. From germline, CDR1 is SGHNT and CDR2 YYREEE (reference sequence). V gave up 1 base and J gave up 3 bases, with 18 bases separating them. DNA of the CDR3: TGTGCCAGCAGCTTGACAGGCAGCACCTTCGTGACAGATACGCAGTATTTT. Translation: CASSLTGSTFVTDTQYF.

The chain combines TRBV24-1 with TRBJ2-1; D may be TRBD1 (6 bases). Trimming took off 3 bases at V and 6 bases at J, with 11 bases between the two ends. This CDR3 region has 14 residues. Germline V gives CDR1 KGHDR, CDR2 SFDVKD. The CDR3 reads CATSDVGQTNEQFF. The CDR3 nucleotides read TGTGCCACCAGTGATGTCGGACAGACCAATGAGCAGTTCTTC.

V usage is TRBV25-1 and J usage is TRBJ2-5; weak D call: TRBD2 (6 bases). The CDR3 extends over 15 amino acids. Trimming left V 4 bases short and J 7 bases short, with 19 bases between. CDR1 and CDR2 from the germline V gene are MGHDK and SYGVNS. The CDR3 DNA reads as TGTGCCAGCAGTGTCCCGGGACTCCGGGAAGGGACCCAGTACTTC. Translation gives CASSVPGLREGTQYF. Using reference TRBV25-1 and TRBJ2-5 for the parts outside the CDR3, the full variable domain is EADIYQTPRYLVIGTGKKITLECSQTMGHDKMYWYQQDPGMELHLIHYSYGVNSTEKGDLSSESTVSRIRTEHFPLTLESARPSHTSQYLCASSVPGLREGTQYFGPGTRLLVL.

The chain carries TRBV12-3 or TRBV12-4 and TRBJ1-5; D not resolved. The CDR3 consists of 13 residues. The V gene lost 3 bases and the J gene lost 7 bases, with 10 bases spanning the gap. CDR3 protein: CASSFGSGQPQHF. CDR3 nucleotides: TGTGCCAGCAGTTTCGGCAGCGGACAGCCCCAGCATTTT.

J is TRBJ1-2 and V is TRBV7-9; TRBD1 might be the D (5 bases). CDR1 SEHNR and CDR2 FQNEAQ come from the germline V gene (reference sequence). This CDR3 has 13 residues. V was pared by 3 bases and J by 6 bases, with 11 bases between. CDR3 region: CASSFRVGDGYTF. Written as DNA, the CDR3 is TGTGCCAGCAGCTTCAGGGTAGGGGATGGCTACACCTTC.

This chain connects TRBV5-1 to TRBJ1-3; no clear D. The V end lost 1 base, the J end lost 0 bases, and 17 bases lay between the germline ends. Germline V lookup: CDR1 SGHRS, CDR2 YFSETQ. The CDR3 length is 18 residues. CDR3 coding DNA: TGCGCCAGCAGCTTGACCCAGGATTGGCCCCCCTCTGGAAACACCATATATTTT. Translated: CASSLTQDWPPSGNTIYF.

The J gene is TRBJ2-3, the V gene TRBV20-1; TRBD2 agrees at 8 bases. Germline lookup yields CDR1 DFQATT and CDR2 SNEGSKA (reference sequence). The V segment lost 3 bases and the J segment 1 base; nucleotides outside the gene matches: 6. The CDR3 contains 15 residues. The CDR3 sequence is CSASPRGGRTDTQYF. The CDR3 nucleotides read TGCAGTGCTAGTCCCCGGGGGGGCCGCACAGATACGCAGTATTTT.

This clone has only one observation. DNA for the CDR3: TGTGCCAGCAGCCCAAAGGTGACAGGGCCGGGGTACCAAGAGACCCAGTACTTC. Translating it yields CASSPKVTGPGYQETQYF. J is TRBJ2-5 and V is TRBV4-2; 7 bases map to TRBD1. V dropped 4 bases and J dropped 0; count of bases not matched to a gene: 14. Germline V gene lookup returns CDR1 LGHNA and CDR2 YNFKEQ. The CDR3 has 18 amino acids.

This chain joins TRBV5-1 and TRBJ2-7; 8 bases match TRBD2. The germline V gene encodes CDR1 SGHRS and CDR2 YFSETQ. J gave up 3 bases and V 1 base, and 6 bases lay outside the gene matches. The CDR3 sequence is 15 residues long. This CDR3 reads CASSLLAGGNYEQYF. Here the CDR3 DNA reads TGCGCCAGCAGCTTGTTGGCGGGGGGAAACTACGAGCAGTACTTC.

The chain joins TRBV27 to TRBJ2-7; TRBD2 matches 9 bases. The CDR3 is made up of 14 amino acids. V dropped 2 bases and J dropped 6; count of bases not matched to a gene: 5. In germline, CDR1 is MNHEY, CDR2 SMNVEV (reference sequence). CDR3 amino acids: CASSLAGGVSEQYF. The DNA of the CDR3 is TGTGCCAGCAGTTTAGCGGGGGGGGTTTCCGAGCAGTACTTC.

This clone was observed a single time. The chain couples TRBV4-1 to TRBJ2-3; TRBD2 matches 12 bases. CDR1 and CDR2 (germline): MGHRA, YSYEKL. The CDR3 spans 16 residues. V shed 3 bases and J 3 bases; nucleotides not matched to a gene: 4. The CDR3 nucleotides are TGCGCCAGCAGCCAGCTGACTAGCGGGGGAACAGATACGCAGTATTTT. Its protein product is CASSQLTSGGTDTQYF.

In its sample, this clone was seen once. The chain has TRBV5-8 and TRBJ2-7; 16 positions match TRBD2. Germline V gene sequence: CDR1 SGHTS, CDR2 YDEGEE. V lost 3 bases, J lost 2 bases, and 5 bases stayed unmatched. The CDR3 contains 17 residues. The CDR3 sequence: CASSSGTSGGVPYEQYF. The CDR3 DNA is TGTGCCAGCAGCTCCGGGACTAGCGGGGGGGTCCCCTACGAGCAGTACTTC.

This clone was seen a single time. The chain joins TRBV5-1 to TRBJ2-5; a possible D gene is TRBD2 (6 bases). Trimming removed 4 bases from V and 2 bases from J, with 12 bases in between. This CDR3 is 14 amino acids long. The germline V gene encodes CDR1 SGHRS and CDR2 YFSETQ. The CDR3: CASSRGLKQETQYF. As DNA, the CDR3 is TGCGCCAGCAGCCGGGGACTTAAGCAAGAGACCCAGTACTTC.

J is TRBJ1-1 and V is TRBV6-6; 9 nucleotides agree with TRBD1. The CDR3 is 13 amino acids. Germline-derived CDR1 and CDR2 are MNHNY and SVGAGI (reference sequence). J lost 3 bases, V lost 10 bases, and 6 bases had no gene match. CDR3 amino acids: CATYRGQDTEAFF. The DNA of the CDR3 is TGTGCCACATACAGGGGGCAAGACACTGAAGCTTTCTTT.

The chain carries TRBV19 and TRBJ2-1; TRBD2 agrees at 9 bases. The V gene's germline CDR1 is LNHDA and CDR2 SQIVND (reference sequence). V lost 7 bases, J lost 2 bases, and 3 bases stayed unmatched. The CDR3 runs to 14 residues. CDR3 sequence: CASTAGGPYNEQFF. The CDR3 DNA is TGTGCCAGTACTGCGGGGGGGCCCTACAATGAGCAGTTCTTC.

This chain links TRBV2 with TRBJ2-7; the match to TRBD1 covers 7 bases. With 5 bases clipped from V and 3 bases from J, the junction kept 10 bases outside the gene matches. Germline V gene sequence: CDR1 SNHLY, CDR2 FYNNEI. There are 15 residues in the CDR3. The CDR3 reads CASSSRTGTVYEQYF. In nucleotides, the CDR3 is TGTGCCAGCAGTTCCCGAACCGGGACAGTCTACGAGCAGTACTTC.

This CDR3 is CASSQNVQRGSDTQYF. The CDR3 DNA is TGTGCCAGCAGCCAAAACGTCCAGCGGGGCTCAGATACGCAGTATTTT. J is TRBJ2-3 and V is TRBV3-1 (or the pseudogene TRBV3-2); 7 bases are a match to TRBD2. Trimming took 2 bases from V and 4 from J; bases not matched to a gene: 9. The CDR3 length is 16 residues. CDR1 and CDR2 (germline): LGHDT, YNNKEL (reference sequence).

The chain links TRBV12-3 or TRBV12-4 to TRBJ2-7; D is uncertain. The length of the CDR3 is 13 residues. The V end was cut by 6 bases, the J end by 2 bases, with 11 bases between. DNA for the CDR3: TGTGCCAGCAGCCTGACAAGTACCTACGAGCAGTACTTC. This translates into CASSLTSTYEQYF.

This clone was seen just once. The V gene is TRBV7-9, the J gene TRBJ2-7, with a weak D call TRBD1 (5 bases). CDR1 and CDR2 from the germline V gene are SEHNR and FQNEAQ (reference sequence). This CDR3 has 14 residues. The V end was cut by 5 bases, the J end by 0 bases, with 11 bases between. The CDR3, as DNA: TGTGCCAGCAGCCCCCAGGGTGGCTCCTACGAGCAGTACTTC. Translating gives CASSPQGGSYEQYF.

This clone was seen a handful of times. This chain uses TRBV27 with TRBJ1-5, with TRBD1 identical over 8 bases. CDR3 length: 15 amino acids. Trimming removed 8 bases from V and 0 bases from J; junction bases left unmatched: 6. Germline V gives CDR1 MNHEY, CDR2 SMNVEV (reference sequence). Here the CDR3 reads CASGDRGYSNQPQHF. The CDR3 nucleotides read TGTGCCAGCGGCGACAGGGGATATAGCAATCAGCCCCAGCATTTT.

Written as DNA, the CDR3 is TGTGCCAGTAGTAGGTCCCAGGGTTGGGAGACCCAGTACTTC. Protein sequence: CASSRSQGWETQYF. The chain carries TRBV19 and TRBJ2-5, with a weak D call TRBD1 (5 bases). CDR3 length: 14 amino acids. From germline, CDR1 is LNHDA and CDR2 SQIVND (reference sequence). Trimming removed 4 bases from V and 5 bases from J, with 14 bases in between.

The chain links TRBV27 to TRBJ2-6, with 9 bases identical to TRBD1. The CDR3 runs to 18 residues. The J segment lost 0 bases and the V segment lost 5 bases, leaving 8 bases of the junction unmatched. CDR1 is MNHEY and CDR2 is SMNVEV in the germline V gene (reference sequence). Here the CDR3 DNA reads TGTGCCAGCAGTCCGGGACAGGGTTATGACTCTGGGGCCAACGTCCTGACTTTC. Its protein is CASSPGQGYDSGANVLTF.

This clone was observed once. This chain joins TRBV11-2 and TRBJ2-2, with 9 bases aligning to TRBD2. V dropped 5 bases and J dropped 0; count of bases not matched to a gene: 10. The CDR3 contains 18 residues. Germline V lookup: CDR1 SGHAT, CDR2 FQNNGV. CDR3 sequence reads: CASSLIRGGASNTGELFF. The CDR3 region has the DNA TGTGCCAGCAGCCTAATTCGCGGGGGGGCCTCGAACACCGGGGAGCTGTTTTTT.

This chain joins TRBV30 and TRBJ2-5; D remains unclear. The length of the CDR3 is 14 residues. Looked up from germline, CDR1 is GTSNPN and CDR2 is SVGIG (reference sequence). Trimming left V 5 bases short and J 5 bases short, with 18 bases between. CDR3 protein: CAWAWAPPVETQYF. The CDR3 nucleotides read TGTGCCTGGGCCTGGGCCCCACCGGTCGAGACCCAGTACTTC.

The CDR3 protein is CASSPGTGSIYGYTF. In DNA form, the CDR3 reads TGCGCCAGCAGCCCGGGGACAGGGTCCATCTATGGCTACACCTTC. The rearrangement uses TRBV5-1 and TRBJ1-2, with 9 bases matching TRBD1. The CDR3 runs to 15 residues. The junction had 8 bases not matched to a gene; V was cut back by 4 bases and J by 4 bases. Per the germline V gene, CDR1 is SGHRS and CDR2 is YFSETQ.